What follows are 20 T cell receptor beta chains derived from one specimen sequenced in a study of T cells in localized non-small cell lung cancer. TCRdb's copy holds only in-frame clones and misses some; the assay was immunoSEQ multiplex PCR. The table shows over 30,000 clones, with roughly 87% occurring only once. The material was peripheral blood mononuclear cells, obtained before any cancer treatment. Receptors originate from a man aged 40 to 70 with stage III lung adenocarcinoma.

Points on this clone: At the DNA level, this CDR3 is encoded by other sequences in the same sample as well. The CDR3 sequence is CAWSVRGNTEAFF. The CDR3 coding sequence is TGTGCCTGGAGTGTACGGGGTAACACTGAAGCTTTCTTT. The chain links TRBV30 to TRBJ1-1; D gene unclear. The CDR3 contains 13 residues. Between the trimmed V and J ends, which lost 0 bases and 2 bases, there was a span of 7 bases. CDR1 is GTSNPN, CDR2 SVGIG, per germline (reference sequence).

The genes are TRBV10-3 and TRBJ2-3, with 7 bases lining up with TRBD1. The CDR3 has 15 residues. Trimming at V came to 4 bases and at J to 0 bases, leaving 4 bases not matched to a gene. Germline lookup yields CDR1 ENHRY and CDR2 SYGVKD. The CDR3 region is CAISADRVSTDTQYF. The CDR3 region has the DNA TGTGCCATCAGTGCAGACAGGGTAAGCACAGATACGCAGTATTTT.

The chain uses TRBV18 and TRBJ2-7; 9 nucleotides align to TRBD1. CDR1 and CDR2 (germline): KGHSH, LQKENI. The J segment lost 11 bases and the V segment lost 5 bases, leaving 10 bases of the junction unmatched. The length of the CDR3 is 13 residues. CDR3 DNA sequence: TGTGCCAGCTCATCTAAACCAGACAGGGGGGAGTACTTC. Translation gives CASSSKPDRGEYF.

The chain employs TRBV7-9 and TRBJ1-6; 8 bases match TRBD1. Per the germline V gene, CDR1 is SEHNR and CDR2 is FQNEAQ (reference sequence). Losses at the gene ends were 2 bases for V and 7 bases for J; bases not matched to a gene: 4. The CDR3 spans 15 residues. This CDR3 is CASSLHGQGNSPLHF. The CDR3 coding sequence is TGTGCCAGCAGCTTACACGGACAGGGAAATTCACCCCTCCACTTT. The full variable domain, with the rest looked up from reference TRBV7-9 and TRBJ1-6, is DTGVSQNPRHKITKRGQNVTFRCDPISEHNRLYWYRQTLGQGPEFLTYFQNEAQLEKSRLLSDRFSAERPKGSFSTLEIQRTEQGDSAMYLCASSLHGQGNSPLHFGNGTRLTVT.

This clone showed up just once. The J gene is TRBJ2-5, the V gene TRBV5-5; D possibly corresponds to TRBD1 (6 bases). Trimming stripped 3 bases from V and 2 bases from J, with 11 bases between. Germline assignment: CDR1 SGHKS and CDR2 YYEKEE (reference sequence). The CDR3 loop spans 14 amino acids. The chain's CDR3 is CASSSQGKQETQYF. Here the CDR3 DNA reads TGTGCCAGCAGCTCCCAGGGGAAGCAAGAGACCCAGTACTTC.

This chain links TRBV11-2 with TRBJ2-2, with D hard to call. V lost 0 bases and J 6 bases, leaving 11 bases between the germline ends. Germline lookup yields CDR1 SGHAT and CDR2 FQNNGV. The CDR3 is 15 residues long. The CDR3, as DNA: TGTGCCAGCAGCTTAGATCCTGGGCCCTCCGGGGAGCTGTTTTTT. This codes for CASSLDPGPSGELFF.

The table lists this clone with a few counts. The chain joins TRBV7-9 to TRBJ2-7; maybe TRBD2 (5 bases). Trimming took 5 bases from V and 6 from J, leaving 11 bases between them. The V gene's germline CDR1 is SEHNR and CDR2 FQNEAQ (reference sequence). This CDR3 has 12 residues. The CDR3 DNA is TGTGCCAGCAGCCCGAGCGGCACCGAGCAGTACTTC. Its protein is CASSPSGTEQYF.

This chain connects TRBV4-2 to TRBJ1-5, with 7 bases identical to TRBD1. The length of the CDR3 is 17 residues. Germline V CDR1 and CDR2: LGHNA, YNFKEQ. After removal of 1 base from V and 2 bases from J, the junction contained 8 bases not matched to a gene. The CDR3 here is CASSQVSSGTGNQPQHF. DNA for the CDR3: TGTGCCAGCAGCCAAGTAAGTTCCGGGACAGGCAATCAGCCCCAGCATTTT.

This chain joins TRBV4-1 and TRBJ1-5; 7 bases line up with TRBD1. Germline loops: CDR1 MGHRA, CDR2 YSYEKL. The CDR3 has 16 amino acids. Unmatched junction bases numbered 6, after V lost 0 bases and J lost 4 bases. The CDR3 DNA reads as TGCGCCAGCAGCCAAGACGCGACAGGGCCGAATCAGCCCCAGCATTTT. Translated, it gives CASSQDATGPNQPQHF.

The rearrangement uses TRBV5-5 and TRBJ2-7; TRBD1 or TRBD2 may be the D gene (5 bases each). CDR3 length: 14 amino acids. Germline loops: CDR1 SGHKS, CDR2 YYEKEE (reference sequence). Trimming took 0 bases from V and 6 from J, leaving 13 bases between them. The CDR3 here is CASSLGAGRAEQYF. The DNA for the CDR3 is TGTGCCAGCAGCTTGGGGGCAGGGAGAGCCGAGCAGTACTTC. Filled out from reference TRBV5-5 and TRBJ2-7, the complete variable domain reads DAGVTQSPTHLIKTRGQQVTLRCSPISGHKSVSWYQQVLGQGPQFIFQYYEKEERGRGNFPDRFSARQFPNYSSELNVNALLLGDSALYLCASSLGAGRAEQYFGPGTRLTVT.

The CDR3 here is CTSSHPRLPSGRYGSHNEQFF. As DNA, the CDR3 is TGCACCAGCAGCCATCCCCGTTTGCCTAGCGGGCGTTACGGCTCTCACAATGAGCAGTTCTTC. The J gene is TRBJ2-1, the V gene TRBV1; the tabulated D call, TRBD2, remains unverified against the DNA. TRBV1 counts as a pseudogene. This CDR3 region has 21 residues.

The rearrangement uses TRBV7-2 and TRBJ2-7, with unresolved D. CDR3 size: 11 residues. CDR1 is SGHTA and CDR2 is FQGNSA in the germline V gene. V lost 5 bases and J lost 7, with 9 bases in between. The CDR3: CASSQSEEQYF. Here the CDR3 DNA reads TGTGCCAGCAGCCAGTCCGAGGAGCAGTACTTC.

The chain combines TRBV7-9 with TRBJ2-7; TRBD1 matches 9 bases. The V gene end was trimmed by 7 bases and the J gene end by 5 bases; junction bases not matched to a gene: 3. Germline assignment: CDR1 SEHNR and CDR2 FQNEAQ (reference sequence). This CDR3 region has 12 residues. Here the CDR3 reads CASNRGLHEQYF. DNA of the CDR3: TGTGCCAGCAACAGGGGGCTCCACGAGCAGTACTTC.

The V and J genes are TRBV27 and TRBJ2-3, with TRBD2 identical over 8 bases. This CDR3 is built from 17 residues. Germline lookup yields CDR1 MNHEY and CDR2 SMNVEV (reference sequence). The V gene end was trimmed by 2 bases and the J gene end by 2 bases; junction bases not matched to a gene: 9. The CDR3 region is CASSLGAGGYYTDTQYF. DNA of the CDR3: TGTGCCAGCAGTTTAGGGGCGGGGGGATATTACACAGATACGCAGTATTTT.

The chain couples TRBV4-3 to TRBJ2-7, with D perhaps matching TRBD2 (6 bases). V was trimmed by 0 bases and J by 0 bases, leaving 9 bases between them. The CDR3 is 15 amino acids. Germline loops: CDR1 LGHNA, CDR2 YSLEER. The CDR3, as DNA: TGCGCCAGCAGCCAAGAGGAGGGGCCCTCCTACGAGCAGTACTTC. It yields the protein CASSQEEGPSYEQYF.

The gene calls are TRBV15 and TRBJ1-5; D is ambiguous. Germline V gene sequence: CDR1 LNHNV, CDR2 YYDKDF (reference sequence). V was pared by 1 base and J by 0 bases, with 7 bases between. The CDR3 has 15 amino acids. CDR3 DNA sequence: TGTGCCACCAGCAGAGGACAATATAGCAATCAGCCCCAGCATTTT. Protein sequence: CATSRGQYSNQPQHF.

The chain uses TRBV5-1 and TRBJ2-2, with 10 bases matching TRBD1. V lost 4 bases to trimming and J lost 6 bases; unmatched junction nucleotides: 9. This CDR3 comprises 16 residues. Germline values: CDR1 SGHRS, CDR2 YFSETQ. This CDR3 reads CASSPRTGGFSGELFF. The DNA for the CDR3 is TGCGCCAGCAGCCCCCGGACAGGGGGTTTTTCCGGGGAGCTGTTTTTT. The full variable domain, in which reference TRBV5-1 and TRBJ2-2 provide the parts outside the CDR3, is KAGVTQTPRYLIKTRGQQVTLSCSPISGHRSVSWYQQTPGQGLQFLFEYFSETQRNKGNFPGRFSGRQFSNSRSEMNVSTLELGDSALYLCASSPRTGGFSGELFFGEGSRLTVL.

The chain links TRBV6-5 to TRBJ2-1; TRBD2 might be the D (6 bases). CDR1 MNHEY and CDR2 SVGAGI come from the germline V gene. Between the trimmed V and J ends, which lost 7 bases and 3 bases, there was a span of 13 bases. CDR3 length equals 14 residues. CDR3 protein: CASKPGLHYNEQFF. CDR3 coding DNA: TGTGCCAGCAAGCCGGGACTCCACTACAATGAGCAGTTCTTC.

The CDR3: CASSFEGQGSEQFF. The CDR3 DNA follows: TGTGCCAGCAGCTTTGAGGGACAGGGGTCTGAGCAGTTCTTC. The V call is TRBV7-9, the J call TRBJ2-1; TRBD1 aligns across 10 bases. The V segment lost 3 bases and the J segment 9 bases; nucleotides outside the gene matches: 5. This CDR3 region has 14 residues. Germline CDR1 reads SEHNR; CDR2 reads FQNEAQ (reference sequence).

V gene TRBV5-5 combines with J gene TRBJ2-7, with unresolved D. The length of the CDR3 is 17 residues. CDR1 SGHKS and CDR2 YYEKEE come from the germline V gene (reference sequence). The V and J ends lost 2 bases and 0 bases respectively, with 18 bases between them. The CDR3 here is CASSFGFSPSSSYEQYF. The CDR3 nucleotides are TGTGCCAGCAGCTTCGGCTTTAGTCCCTCTAGCTCCTACGAGCAGTACTTC.